The present TCR beta chain was sequenced within a study of blood T cell repertoires in COVID-19. For the study at large: COVID-19 samples, acute and convalescent, were from the United States, Italy and Spain.

CDR3 length: 13 amino acids. The germline V and J ends were trimmed by 3 bases and 9 bases, with 9 bases remaining between them. The germline V gene encodes CDR1 SGHDN and CDR2 FVKESK. Per the authors' pipeline: Cell counts per sample came from amplifying reference gene primers. Profiling relied on immunoSEQ multiplex PCR, and the TCRdb table lists in-frame clones only, not all of them. V, J and clone size are taken as reported in that table, and D and trimming were inferred from the DNA itself. The sample contains 200,000 to 300,000 clones, around four fifths of which appear only once. The chain recombines TRBV14 with TRBJ1-6; D possibly corresponds to TRBD1 (5 bases). Sample: peripheral blood. The TCR comes from a woman aged 60-70 years with active or convalescent COVID-19. This CDR3 reads CASSQIDSSPLHF. The CDR3 nucleotides read TGTGCCAGCAGCCAGATTGACAGTTCACCCCTCCACTTT.